This note documents a single T cell receptor beta chain sequence. The data stem from a study of blood T cell repertoires in COVID-19. Study context: Sites in the United States, Italy and Spain provided acute and convalescent COVID-19 samples.

In the study's own analysis: How many nucleated cells were present was estimated from reference gene primer amplification. TCRdb keeps only in-frame clones here, not all; method: immunoSEQ multiplex PCR. V and J calls and clone size are copied from that table; D and trimming were computed from the DNA. Of about 300,000 clones in the sample, roughly 89% were seen once. V lost 4 bases, J lost 2 bases, and 7 bases stayed unmatched. This CDR3 has 15 amino acids. Germline CDR1 reads SGHRS; CDR2 reads YFSETQ. The TCR was taken from a man between 35 and 55 years old with acute or convalescent COVID-19. Sequenced sample: peripheral blood. The chain is built from TRBV5-1 and TRBJ2-7; the match to TRBD1 covers 9 bases. The CDR3 DNA follows: TGCGCCAGCAGCCGGACAGGGGACCCCACCTACGAGCAGTACTTC. Translated, it gives CASSRTGDPTYEQYF.